The 21 T cell receptor beta chains presented below share a single source sample, sequenced in a study of response to subunit inactivated influenza vaccine listed by TCRdb under 2018. Library preparation was by RT-PCR. The sequencer listed for this sample is Illumina HiSeq 2500. TCRdb applied fastp at Q25 and MiXCR to the public reads, then kept only in-frame beta chains. CDR3 protein duplicates are merged, each entry listing the most common genes and DNA. The sample has approximately 700,000 distinct CDR3 sequences on record, about a sixth of them singletons. The leading ten clones occupy 11% of the sample. The sequenced sample was PBMCs from blood, obtained about 11 days after vaccination. The receptor set was obtained from a man aged 50-59 years who received an inactivated influenza vaccine. Donor details come from another sample of the same person, matched by shared clones.

The rearrangement joins TRBV6-2 or TRBV6-3 to TRBJ1-5; 7 bases map to TRBD1. V shed 7 bases and J 6 bases; nucleotides not matched to a gene: 6. Per germline, CDR1 MNHEY and CDR2 SVGEGT. The CDR3 covers 13 residues. The CDR3 protein is CASTDRESQPQHF. The DNA for the CDR3 is TGTGCCAGCACTGACAGGGAGAGTCAGCCCCAGCATTTT.

This clonotype has a handful of counts. The chain joins TRBV16 to TRBJ2-1; 10 nucleotides line up with TRBD2. The CDR3 extends over 17 amino acids. Germline V gene data show CDR1 as KGHSY and CDR2 as FQNENV. V trimming: 1 base; J trimming: 7 bases; junction bases outside the gene matches: 10. This CDR3 is CASSQLVVTSGTNEQFF. CDR3 sequence (DNA): TGTGCCAGCAGCCAATTGGTAGTAACTAGCGGGACTAATGAGCAGTTCTTC.

The genes are TRBV12-3 or TRBV12-4 and TRBJ2-1; a weak D match, TRBD2 (6 bases). This CDR3 region has 13 residues. V was pared by 4 bases and J by 9 bases, with 13 bases between. CDR3 coding DNA: TGTGCCAGCAGTTCGACTAGTGGTAGTGAGCAGTTCTTC. It is translated as CASSSTSGSEQFF.

This clonotype was found a few times. This rearrangement joins TRBV20-1 to TRBJ2-1, with D perhaps matching TRBD1 or TRBD2 (5 bases each). The germline V and J ends were trimmed by 5 bases and 7 bases, with 15 bases remaining between them. The CDR3 has 13 residues. Germline V CDR1 and CDR2: DFQATT, SNEGSKA (reference sequence). The CDR3 coding sequence is TGCAGTGCTTGTCGGGACCTGGAAAATGAGCAGTTCTTC. This encodes CSACRDLENEQFF.

This rearrangement joins TRBV11-3 to TRBJ2-7, with 8 bases matching TRBD2. Germline trimming cut 5 bases from V and 0 bases from J; bases unmatched to any gene: 9. CDR1 is SGHNT, CDR2 YENEEA, per germline. This CDR3 contains 16 residues. The DNA for the CDR3 is TGTGCCAGCAGCCGGGAGGGACCACCCAGCTCCTACGAGCAGTACTTC. It is translated as CASSREGPPSSYEQYF.

The genes are TRBV20-1 and TRBJ2-1; 8 positions agree with TRBD2. The CDR3 consists of 15 residues. Germline assignment: CDR1 DFQATT and CDR2 SNEGSKA (reference sequence). The junction had 9 bases not matched to a gene; V was cut back by 7 bases and J by 1 base. The CDR3 DNA sequence: TGCAGTGTAGGAGAATCGGGAGGGTCCTACAATGAGCAGTTCTTC. As protein: CSVGESGGSYNEQFF.

The rearrangement uses TRBV20-1 and TRBJ2-1; TRBD2 aligns across 16 bases. Trimming at V came to 6 bases and at J to 8 bases, leaving 7 bases not matched to a gene. The CDR3 consists of 15 residues. Germline assignment: CDR1 DFQATT and CDR2 SNEGSKA (reference sequence). CDR3 protein: CSASGTSGRVHEQFF. In nucleotides, the CDR3 is TGCAGTGCCTCGGGGACTAGCGGGAGGGTGCATGAGCAGTTCTTC.

Here the CDR3 reads CASSPQQGVSGELFF. CDR3 coding DNA: TGTGCCAGCAGCCCCCAGCAGGGTGTGTCCGGGGAGCTGTTTTTT. The V gene is TRBV5-5, the J gene TRBJ2-2; the D gene is possibly TRBD1 (5 bases). The CDR3 loop spans 15 amino acids. The V gene's germline CDR1 is SGHKS and CDR2 YYEKEE (reference sequence). Trimming took off 4 bases at V and 6 bases at J, with 16 bases between the two ends.

This clonotype was recorded a few times. This sequence joins TRBV24-1 and TRBJ2-5; D ambiguous. The V end was cut by 0 bases, the J end by 5 bases, with 6 bases between. CDR1 is KGHDR and CDR2 is SFDVKD in the germline V gene. This CDR3 region has 13 residues. CDR3 coding DNA: TGTGCCACCAGTGATTTGCTTTGGGAGACCCAGTACTTC. Translation gives CATSDLLWETQYF.

This chain joins TRBV6-5 and TRBJ1-2; D ambiguous. Per germline, CDR1 MNHEY and CDR2 SVGAGI. The CDR3 extends over 16 amino acids. With 3 bases removed from V and 4 bases from J, the gap between germline ends came to 18 bases. This CDR3 reads CASSYSSRLNSYGYTF. The CDR3 DNA is TGTGCCAGCAGTTATTCCTCGCGCTTAAACAGCTATGGCTACACCTTC.

Points on this clonotype: One junction end disagrees with the germline gene, perhaps due to a read error. The chain uses TRBV3-1 and TRBJ1-2; no clear D gene. Germline V CDR1 and CDR2: LGHDT, YNNKEL (reference sequence). The CDR3 is made up of 12 amino acids. The DNA of the CDR3 is TGCGCCAGCAGCCAAGAGAGAAACGGCTACACCTTC. The encoded protein is CASSQERNGYTF. The full variable domain, with the rest looked up from reference TRBV3-1 and TRBJ1-2, is DTAVSQTPKYLVTQMGNDKSIKCEQNLGHDTMYWYKQDSKKFLKIMFSYNNKELIINETVPNRFSPKSPDKAHLNLHINSLELGDSAVYFCASSQERNGYTFGSGTRLTVV.

V and J are TRBV20-1 and TRBJ2-5; D is possibly TRBD2 (5 bases). Germline V gene data show CDR1 as DFQATT and CDR2 as SNEGSKA (reference sequence). The CDR3 totals 12 residues. The germline V and J ends were trimmed by 6 bases and 0 bases, with 8 bases remaining between them. CDR3 protein: CSARGYQETQYF. The CDR3 DNA reads TGCAGTGCCCGGGGTTACCAAGAGACCCAGTACTTC.

This clonotype appeared a few times. The V call is TRBV6-4, the J call TRBJ2-1, with D perhaps assigned TRBD1 or TRBD2 (6 bases each). CDR3 length equals 13 residues. V was cut by 2 bases and J by 10 bases, with 12 bases left in between. Germline CDR1 MRHNA, CDR2 SNTAGT. The CDR3 region has the DNA TGTGCCAGCAGTGACATGGGGGCGGGGGAGCAGTTCTTC. Its translation is CASSDMGAGEQFF.

The chain carries TRBV7-6 and TRBJ2-5; D might be TRBD2 (5 bases). Trimming stripped 6 bases from V and 5 bases from J, with 13 bases between. The V gene's germline CDR1 is SGHVS and CDR2 FNYEAQ. This CDR3 spans 13 amino acids. DNA for the CDR3: TGTGCCAGCAGTTCAACCCCGGGGGAGACCCAGTACTTC. It specifies CASSSTPGETQYF.

This clonotype was counted ten times or more. This chain joins TRBV6-5 and TRBJ2-7; 7 nucleotides line up with TRBD2. Looked up from germline, CDR1 is MNHEY and CDR2 is SVGAGI. This CDR3 has 14 amino acids. V shed 4 bases and J 4 bases; nucleotides not matched to a gene: 7. CDR3 residues: CASSSVSGLYEQYF. CDR3 nucleotide sequence: TGTGCCAGCAGTTCGGTTTCGGGACTATACGAGCAGTACTTC.

This clonotype was seen only a few times. V gene TRBV3-1 combines with J gene TRBJ2-6, with 10 bases identical to TRBD1. V shed 4 bases, J shed 4 bases, and the junction held 7 bases outside the gene matches. This CDR3 is 17 amino acids long. In germline, CDR1 is LGHDT, CDR2 YNNKEL (reference sequence). The CDR3 coding sequence is TGTGCCAGCAGCCCCCAGGGACAGGGGCTCGGGGCCAACGTCCTGACTTTC. It encodes CASSPQGQGLGANVLTF.

This clonotype was recorded at least ten times. The chain is built from TRBV6-1 and TRBJ2-1; possibly TRBD1 or TRBD2 for D (5 bases each). Per germline, CDR1 MNHNS and CDR2 SASEGT. V lost 6 bases to trimming and J lost 8 bases, with 14 bases between them. The CDR3 is made up of 13 amino acids. The chain's CDR3 is CASSLGPPDEQFF. CDR3 bases: TGTGCCAGCAGCCTGGGACCGCCGGATGAGCAGTTCTTC.

V usage is TRBV10-3 and J usage is TRBJ2-7, with D perhaps matching TRBD1 (6 bases). This CDR3 has 15 amino acids. Per the germline V gene, CDR1 is ENHRY and CDR2 is SYGVKD. V gave up 6 bases and J gave up 2 bases, with 17 bases separating them. The DNA of the CDR3 is TGTGCCATCAGCTCAGCCGGACAGAGGACCTACGAGCAGTACTTC. The encoded protein is CAISSAGQRTYEQYF.

This chain connects TRBV20-1 to TRBJ2-1; D perhaps matches TRBD1 (6 bases). Germline values: CDR1 DFQATT, CDR2 SNEGSKA (reference sequence). The CDR3 covers 15 residues. Between the trimmed V and J ends, which lost 1 base and 0 bases, there was a span of 10 bases. The DNA of the CDR3 is TGCAGTGCTAGAGGGGGGCAGGGCTCCTACAATGAGCAGTTCTTC. It yields the protein CSARGGQGSYNEQFF.

This clonotype was recorded at least ten times. The chain combines TRBV3-1 with TRBJ1-3; no reliable D call. This CDR3 comprises 16 residues. Deletions cut 3 bases from V and 4 bases from J, with 16 bases between. The V gene's germline CDR1 is LGHDT and CDR2 YNNKEL (reference sequence). DNA of the CDR3: TGTGCCAGCAGCCATAGCAGGAGGGTTCGAGGAAACACCATATATTTT. Protein product: CASSHSRRVRGNTIYF.

The chain carries TRBV11-2 and TRBJ2-2, with D hard to call. The CDR3 extends over 14 amino acids. The V gene lost 0 bases and the J gene lost 6 bases, with 8 bases spanning the gap. From germline, CDR1 is SGHAT and CDR2 FQNNGV. CDR3: CASSLDISSGELFF. The CDR3 region has the DNA TGTGCCAGCAGCTTAGATATCTCGTCCGGGGAGCTGTTTTTT. Variable domain in full (rest from reference TRBV11-2 and TRBJ2-2): EAGVAQSPRYKIIEKRQSVAFWCNPISGHATLYWYQQILGQGPKLLIQFQNNGVVDDSQLPKDRFSAERLKGVDSTLKIQPAKLEDSAVYLCASSLDISSGELFFGEGSRLTVL.